What follows is one T cell receptor beta chain and its context. TCRdb itself ran the PCR reads through MiXCR, one entry per CDR3 protein. The profile shows about 12,000 distinct CDR3 sequences, more than 40% of them singletons. The source of the sample is a study of tumor-infiltrating lymphocytes in oesophageal squamous cell carcinoma. Source material: normal esophageal tissue next to the tumor. This TCR was sampled from a male donor with esophageal squamous cell carcinoma.

CDR3 amino acids: CASSLGLAGGWGEQFF. CDR3 nucleotide sequence: TGTGCCAGCAGCCTAGGACTAGCGGGGGGATGGGGTGAGCAGTTCTTC. This chain links TRBV9 with TRBJ2-1; TRBD2 matches at 14 bases. The CDR3 is made up of 16 amino acids. V trimming: 4 bases; J trimming: 9 bases; junction bases outside the gene matches: 9. Germline loops: CDR1 SGDLS, CDR2 YYNGEE.